A single sample is the source of the 11 T cell receptor beta chains below, sequenced in a study of T cells in Graves' hyperthyroidism and ophthalmopathy. Researchers took RNA transcripts and amplified the TCR beta CDR3 regions from them. Carried out on the TCR CDR3, a first-round RT-PCR used the HTBI primer set. TCRdb reprocessed the multiplex PCR reads via MiXCR and lists one record per CDR3 protein. Altogether a few hundred thousand distinct CDR3 sequences are present, about a sixth being singletons, with the ten largest covering 28%. The sequencing sample was made of blood. All receptors derive from a woman under 30 with Graves' hyperthyroidism that later progressed to Graves' ophthalmopathy.

In this sample, this clonotype turned up many times. The rearrangement joins TRBV3-1 to TRBJ2-7; 7 nucleotides line up with TRBD1. The CDR3 extends over 16 amino acids. Trimming took 3 bases from V and 0 from J; bases not matched to a gene: 8. CDR1 is LGHDT and CDR2 is YNNKEL in the germline V gene (reference sequence). This chain's CDR3 is CASSQGTARFSYEQYF. CDR3 DNA: TGTGCCAGCAGCCAGGGGACAGCGAGATTCTCCTACGAGCAGTACTTC.

This clonotype was counted only a few times. The J gene is TRBJ2-5, the V gene TRBV5-4; TRBD2 aligns across 13 bases. CDR3 size: 18 residues. The germline V gene encodes CDR1 SGHNT and CDR2 YYREEE (reference sequence). Unmatched junction bases numbered 8, after V lost 2 bases and J lost 1 base. CDR3 protein: CASSLGLAGDVAQETQYF. Written as DNA, the CDR3 is TGTGCCAGCAGCTTAGGACTAGCGGGAGATGTAGCCCAAGAGACCCAGTACTTC.

This clonotype came up a few times. V is TRBV14 and J is TRBJ1-6, with D unresolved. V was shortened by 2 bases and J by 1 base, with 9 bases between the two germline ends. CDR1 and CDR2 from the germline V gene are SGHDN and FVKESK. CDR3 length: 16 amino acids. CDR3 residues: CASSQRESSYNSPLHF. CDR3 DNA: TGTGCCAGCAGCCAACGCGAATCATCCTATAATTCACCCCTCCACTTT.

Many counts were recorded for this clonotype. This rearrangement joins TRBV9 to TRBJ1-1; D unclear. CDR3 length equals 13 residues. Trimming pared 2 bases from V and 5 bases from J, leaving 10 bases between. CDR1 is SGDLS and CDR2 is YYNGEE in the germline V gene. The CDR3 nucleotides are TGTGCCAGCAGCGTTAATCCGATAACTGAAGCTTTCTTT. Residues: CASSVNPITEAFF.

This clonotype was counted at least ten times. The rearrangement joins TRBV12-3 or TRBV12-4 to TRBJ1-3; D is undetermined. V shed 6 bases and J shed 4 bases, with 37 bases lying between them. The CDR3 consists of 22 residues. In nucleotides, the CDR3 is TGTGCCAGCAGCCTGGCTCCGAGTTTGCCCTGGAACTTGGCAATCGCAGGAAACACCATATATTTT. This codes for CASSLAPSLPWNLAIAGNTIYF.

CDR3 coding DNA: TGCGCCGGCCGCAGGGGGCCGGGCACCGGGGAGCTGTTTTTT. It is translated as CAGRRGPGTGELFF. The gene calls are TRBV4-1 and TRBJ2-2; the match to TRBD1 covers 8 bases. Germline CDR1 is MGHRA and CDR2 is YSYEKL. Unmatched junction bases numbered 9, after V lost 11 bases and J lost 4 bases. This CDR3 is built from 14 residues.

This clonotype was found many times. This chain links TRBV5-1 with TRBJ2-1; D remains ambiguous. Germline V lookup: CDR1 SGHRS, CDR2 YFSETQ. The CDR3 consists of 11 residues. V lost 7 bases and J lost 7, with 9 bases in between. CDR3 nucleotide sequence: TGCGCCAGCGGCGACACTAATGAGCAGTTCTTC. Translated, it gives CASGDTNEQFF.

On this clonotype: A read error may produce the germline difference seen at one junction end. The CDR3 DNA reads TGTGCCAGCGGCTTGGCTAAAGACAGGCTCAACAATTCACCCCTCCACTTT. The encoded protein is CASGLAKDRLNNSPLHF. This chain links TRBV7-2 with TRBJ1-6, with a possible D match to TRBD1 (6 bases). Germline assignment: CDR1 SGHTA and CDR2 FQGNSA. This CDR3 comprises 17 residues.

The chain combines TRBV5-1 with TRBJ2-6; D remains ambiguous. Germline CDR1 reads SGHRS; CDR2 reads YFSETQ. V lost 4 bases and J lost 0, with 11 bases in between. CDR3 size: 16 residues. CDR3 in DNA: TGCGCCAGCAGCCGTTATTTCCTCTCTGGGGCCAACGTCCTGACTTTC. Its translation: CASSRYFLSGANVLTF.

Ten or more counts support this clonotype. The chain links TRBV28 to TRBJ1-5; D not certain. CDR1 is MDHEN and CDR2 is SYDVKM in the germline V gene. CDR3 length equals 14 residues. Between the trimmed V and J ends, which lost 6 bases and 4 bases, there was a span of 13 bases. The CDR3 sequence is CASSPRTANQPQHF. The CDR3, as DNA: TGTGCCAGCAGCCCTAGGACGGCTAATCAGCCCCAGCATTTT.

This clonotype has a handful of counts. The CDR3 sequence: CASSIRSGQGLAEQYF. DNA for the CDR3: TGTGCCAGTAGTATTCGGTCTGGGCAGGGACTCGCCGAGCAGTACTTC. The chain carries TRBV19 and TRBJ2-7; D perhaps matches TRBD2 (6 bases). The CDR3 runs to 16 residues. V lost 3 bases and J 6 bases, leaving 21 bases between the germline ends. Germline assignment: CDR1 LNHDA and CDR2 SQIVND (reference sequence). Using reference TRBV19 and TRBJ2-7 for the parts outside the CDR3, the full variable domain is DGGITQSPKYLFRKEGQNVTLSCEQNLNHDAMYWYRQDPGQGLRLIYYSQIVNDFQKGDIAEGYSVSREKKESFPLTVTSAQKNPTAFYLCASSIRSGQGLAEQYFGPGTRLTVT.